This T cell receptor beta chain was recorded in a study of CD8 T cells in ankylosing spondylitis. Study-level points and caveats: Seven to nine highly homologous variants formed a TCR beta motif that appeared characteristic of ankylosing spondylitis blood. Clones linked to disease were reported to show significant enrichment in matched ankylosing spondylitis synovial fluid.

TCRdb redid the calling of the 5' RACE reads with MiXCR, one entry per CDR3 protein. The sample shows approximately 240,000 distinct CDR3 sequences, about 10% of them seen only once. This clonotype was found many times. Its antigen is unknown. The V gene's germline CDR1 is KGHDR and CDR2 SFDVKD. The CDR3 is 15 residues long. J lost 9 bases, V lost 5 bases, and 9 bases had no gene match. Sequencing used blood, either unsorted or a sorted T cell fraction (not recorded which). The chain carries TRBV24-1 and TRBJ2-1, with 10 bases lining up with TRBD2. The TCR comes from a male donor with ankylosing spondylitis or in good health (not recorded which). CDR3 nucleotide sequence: TGTGCCACCAGTGGAGGTGGTCTAGCGGGAGTTGAGCAGTTCTTC. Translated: CATSGGGLAGVEQFF.